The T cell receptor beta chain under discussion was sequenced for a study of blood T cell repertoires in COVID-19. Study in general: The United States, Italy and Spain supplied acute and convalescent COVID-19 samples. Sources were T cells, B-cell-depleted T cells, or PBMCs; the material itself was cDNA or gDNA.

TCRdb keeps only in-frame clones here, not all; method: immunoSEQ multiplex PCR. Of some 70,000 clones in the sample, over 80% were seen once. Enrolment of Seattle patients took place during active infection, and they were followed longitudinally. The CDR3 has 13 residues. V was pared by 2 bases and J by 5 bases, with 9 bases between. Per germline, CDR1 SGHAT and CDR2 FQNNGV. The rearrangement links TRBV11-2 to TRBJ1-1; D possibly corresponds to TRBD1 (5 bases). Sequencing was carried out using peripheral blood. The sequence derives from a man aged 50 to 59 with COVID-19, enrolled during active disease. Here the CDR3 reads CASSLTTGTEAFF. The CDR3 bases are TGTGCCAGCAGCTTAACCACAGGTACTGAAGCTTTCTTT.